A selection of T cell receptor beta chains follows, all from one sample in a study of shared clonotypes between healthy human individuals. The protocol was immunoSEQ multiplex PCR, while the TCRdb copy is restricted to in-frame clones and leaves out a portion. Of approximately 1,000,000 clones listed, approximately 77% are singletons. Sequences were obtained from memory CD4+ T cells from PBMCs. The receptors come from a man younger than 35 in good health. Some clones in this sample may be carry-over from other donors' samples. Both conserved end residues are part of each CDR3. A D gene is named only where the DNA matches it firmly.

D,V,CDR3
-,TRBV5-4,CASSFGGDYEQYF
-,TRBV28,CASSSPGDRKAVYGYTF
TRBD2,TRBV7-3,CASSTSGSSYNEQFF
-,TRBV27,CASRMRQTNQPQHF
-,TRBV28,CASSLPGTSNQPQHF
-,TRBV27,CASSPRRHNMNTEAFF
-,TRBV28,CASSSDGVYGYTF
TRBD1,TRBV7-3,CASSSPLGTGMMFF
-,TRBV28,CASSLWSSGNTIYF
-,TRBV11-1,CASSSGLANTEAFF
-,TRBV6-5,CASRYQRGNEQFF
TRBD2,TRBV30,CAWRSLAASSYNEQFF
TRBD1,TRBV5-1,CASSPRTGREQYF
TRBD2,TRBV5-1,CASSSRPRGLAVSYNEQFF
-,TRBV2,CASSTMSPTDTQYF
-,TRBV21-1,CASSKELGQGISYEQYF
TRBD1,TRBV27,CASSFGQGYEQYF
TRBD2,TRBV6-6,CASRRTSVIYEQYF
-,TRBV19,CASSLDTF
TRBD1,TRBV5-8,CASSLPQGVNTGELFF
-,TRBV2,CASNLGSSNQPQHF
-,TRBV12-1,CASGTSGRPAYEQYF
-,TRBV7-6,CASSPRRGSEETQYF
-,TRBV11-2,CASSLVWVRGYNEQFF
TRBD1,TRBV7-8,CASSRGTAGFTDTQYF
-,TRBV4-1,CASSRGTGELFF
-,TRBV7-9,CASSKRAVQETQYF